The 26 T cell receptor beta chains given below trace back to one sample, sequenced in a study of human T cells and chemical hapten exposure. Time point of the sample: healthy volunteer bleed at 6 weeks. The authors' total RNA extraction used unfractionated whole blood. MiXCR, applied by TCRdb to the RACE reads, yields one record per CDR3 protein. Among around 80,000 distinct CDR3 sequences listed, 8.6% were seen once. The source material was whole blood. These receptors all stem from a male donor in good health. Some clones in this sample may be carry-over from other donors' samples.

At least ten counts were recorded for this clonotype. The J gene is TRBJ2-2, the V gene TRBV13; no definite D call. The CDR3 runs 15 residues. Germline CDR1 reads PRHDT; CDR2 reads FYEKMQ (reference sequence). V was clipped by 3 bases and J by 1 base, with 9 bases between them. The CDR3 coding sequence is TGTGCCAGCAGCTTTGGATTTCGGAACACCGGGGAGCTGTTTTTT. Its protein product is CASSFGFRNTGELFF.

This clonotype was detected ten times or more. The V and J genes are TRBV7-3 and TRBJ1-1; D remains unclear. CDR1 and CDR2 (germline): SGHTA, FQGTGA. This CDR3 is built from 13 residues. V lost 5 bases, J lost 2 bases, and 9 bases lay in between. The CDR3 sequence: CASSKGPNTEAFF. In DNA form, the CDR3 reads TGTGCCAGCAGCAAAGGACCAAACACTGAAGCTTTCTTT.

V is TRBV7-8 and J is TRBJ1-5; D gene unclear. V shed 0 bases and J shed 1 base, with 10 bases lying between them. Germline CDR1 is SGHVS and CDR2 is FQNEAQ. The CDR3 has 16 residues. The CDR3 is CASSLARQTSNQPQHF. CDR3 nucleotides: TGTGCCAGCAGCTTAGCGCGGCAGACGAGCAATCAGCCCCAGCATTTT.

This clonotype was seen many times. The chain carries TRBV3-1 and TRBJ2-4; a possible D gene is TRBD1 (5 bases). CDR1 is LGHDT and CDR2 is YNNKEL in the germline V gene (reference sequence). The CDR3 covers 15 residues. V was clipped by 10 bases and J by 0 bases, with 16 bases between them. The CDR3 nucleotides are TGTGCCATCTACCGGACATGCCGAGCCAAAAACATTCAGTACTTC. Protein product: CAIYRTCRAKNIQYF.

This clonotype was counted many times. V and J are TRBV7-9 and TRBJ1-5; possible D gene TRBD1, 6 bases. CDR1 and CDR2 from the germline V gene are SEHNR and FQNEAQ (reference sequence). V lost 6 bases, J lost 5 bases, and 14 bases lay in between. The CDR3 covers 14 residues. Here the CDR3 reads CASSRGDIDQPQHF. CDR3 bases: TGTGCCAGCAGTCGAGGGGACATTGATCAGCCCCAGCATTTT.

This clonotype occurred a few times. V gene TRBV14 combines with J gene TRBJ2-4; weak D call: TRBD2 (5 bases). V was shortened by 3 bases and J by 3 bases, with 9 bases between the two germline ends. The CDR3 length is 14 residues. Germline V gene data show CDR1 as SGHDN and CDR2 as FVKESK. CDR3 in DNA: TGTGCCAGCAGCCATGGAGGATTCAAAAACATTCAGTACTTC. Protein sequence: CASSHGGFKNIQYF.

A few counts support this clonotype. Here the CDR3 DNA reads TGCGCCAGCAGCCGCTCAAGGGACAGCAGCTATGGCTACACCTTC. Residues: CASSRSRDSSYGYTF. V gene TRBV4-3 combines with J gene TRBJ1-2; 7 bases are shared with TRBD1. CDR3 size: 15 residues. V gave up 4 bases and J gave up 4 bases; unmatched junction bases: 9. CDR1 is LGHNA, CDR2 YSLEER, per germline.

This chain links TRBV2 with TRBJ1-2, with a tentative D call TRBD1 (5 bases). This CDR3 spans 12 amino acids. V was shortened by 9 bases and J by 7 bases, with 15 bases between the two germline ends. Germline assignment: CDR1 SNHLY and CDR2 FYNNEI. This chain's CDR3 is CARQMRDGGYTF. The CDR3 nucleotides are TGTGCCAGACAAATGAGGGACGGTGGCTACACCTTC.

This clonotype appeared a few times. The chain carries TRBV5-1 and TRBJ2-7; TRBD2 might be the D (6 bases). The CDR3 covers 15 residues. The germline CDR1 and CDR2 sequences are SGHRS and YFSETQ. The germline V and J ends were trimmed by 0 bases and 0 bases, with 10 bases remaining between them. CDR3 bases: TGCGCCAGCAGCTTGGACGGGAGCGTCTCCTACGAGCAGTACTTC. It encodes CASSLDGSVSYEQYF.

CDR3 nucleotide sequence: TGTGCCAGCAAGCCCACGGAAGGTTTCAGTAATGAAAAACTGTTTTTT. Its protein product is CASKPTEGFSNEKLFF. This chain uses TRBV12-3 or TRBV12-4 with TRBJ1-4; D ambiguous. With 7 bases removed from V and 4 bases from J, the gap between germline ends came to 19 bases. The CDR3 contains 16 residues.

The sample holds a few counts of this clonotype. The V call is TRBV29-1, the J call TRBJ2-7; D perhaps matches TRBD1 (6 bases). CDR1 SQVTM and CDR2 ANQGSEA come from the germline V gene. Trimming cost V 3 bases and J 9 bases, with 12 bases left between them. This CDR3 is 11 amino acids long. CDR3: CSVDRGFGQYF. CDR3 nucleotides: TGCAGCGTTGACAGGGGATTCGGGCAGTACTTC.

This clonotype was seen repeatedly, ten times or more. V usage is TRBV7-2 and J usage is TRBJ2-5; no clear D gene. The CDR3 extends over 13 amino acids. V was trimmed by 0 bases and J by 2 bases, leaving 4 bases between them. Looked up from germline, CDR1 is SGHTA and CDR2 is FQGNSA. CDR3: CASSLARQETQYF. In nucleotides, the CDR3 is TGTGCCAGCAGCTTAGCCAGGCAAGAGACCCAGTACTTC.

This clonotype was observed a few times. The rearrangement joins TRBV29-1 to TRBJ1-2; D not certain. V gave up 0 bases and J gave up 4 bases, with 9 bases separating them. The CDR3 runs 13 residues. CDR1 is SQVTM, CDR2 ANQGSEA, per germline. The CDR3, as DNA: TGCAGCGTTGAAGACGGTCAGGTCTATGGCTACACCTTC. Translating it yields CSVEDGQVYGYTF. Looking up the rest from reference TRBV29-1 and TRBJ1-2 gives the full variable domain: SAVISQKPSRDICQRGTSLTIQCQVDSQVTMMFWYRQQPGQSLTLIATANQGSEATYESGFVIDKFPISRPNLTFSTLTVSNMSPEDSSIYLCSVEDGQVYGYTFGSGTRLTVV.

This clonotype was observed a handful of times. The chain has TRBV12-3 or TRBV12-4 and TRBJ2-3; no reliable D call. The CDR3 is 16 residues long. With 5 bases removed from V and 7 bases from J, the gap between germline ends came to 22 bases. The CDR3: CASSPPPRAISNTQYF. CDR3 nucleotide sequence: TGTGCCAGCAGTCCCCCCCCCCGGGCCATAAGTAATACGCAGTATTTT.

This chain connects TRBV7-9 to TRBJ1-1; D gene ambiguous. V dropped 4 bases and J dropped 8 bases, with 14 bases sitting between them. Germline loops: CDR1 SEHNR, CDR2 FQNEAQ (reference sequence). The CDR3 consists of 13 residues. Here the CDR3 reads CASSSERGREAFF. CDR3 sequence (DNA): TGTGCCAGCAGCTCAGAACGCGGCAGGGAAGCTTTCTTT.

This sequence joins TRBV10-3 and TRBJ1-1; D is perhaps TRBD1 (5 bases). This CDR3 has 11 residues. V was cut by 10 bases and J by 5 bases, with 11 bases left in between. Germline V gene lookup returns CDR1 ENHRY and CDR2 SYGVKD. Written as DNA, the CDR3 is TGTGCCACGATAGGGGAGACTGAAGCTTTCTTT. Translating it yields CATIGETEAFF.

This clonotype has a handful of counts. This chain joins TRBV27 and TRBJ2-6, with 9 bases fitting TRBD1. CDR1 MNHEY and CDR2 SMNVEV come from the germline V gene (reference sequence). The CDR3 extends over 17 amino acids. The junction had 10 bases not matched to a gene; V was cut back by 5 bases and J by 5 bases. Written as DNA, the CDR3 is TGTGCCAGCAGTCCGCCGGGACAGGGTTATAGGGCCAACGTCCTGACTTTC. It codes for CASSPPGQGYRANVLTF.

This clonotype has only a few counts. This chain joins TRBV6-2 or TRBV6-3 and TRBJ2-5; D gene ambiguous. Per germline, CDR1 MNHEY and CDR2 SVGEGT. The CDR3 length is 15 residues. V lost 3 bases to trimming and J lost 2 bases, with 13 bases between them. The DNA of the CDR3 is TGTGCCAGCAGTTATAGGCGCAGCAAACAAGAGACCCAGTACTTC. This gives the protein CASSYRRSKQETQYF.

The rearrangement links TRBV18 to TRBJ2-3; 8 bases align to TRBD2. Looked up from germline, CDR1 is KGHSH and CDR2 is LQKENI. V dropped 6 bases and J dropped 1; count of bases not matched to a gene: 6. The CDR3 has 15 amino acids. The CDR3 DNA reads TGTGCCAGCTCCCGCCCGGGACTAGGCACAGATACGCAGTATTTT. Protein product: CASSRPGLGTDTQYF. The whole variable domain, filled in from reference TRBV18 and TRBJ2-3, reads NAGVMQNPRHLVRRRGQEARLRCSPMKGHSHVYWYRQLPEEGLKFMVYLQKENIIDESGMPKERFSAEFPKEGPSILRIQQVVRGDSAAYFCASSRPGLGTDTQYFGPGTRLTVL.

The V call is TRBV11-2, the J call TRBJ1-2; TRBD1 is a possible D gene (5 bases). Trimming removed 1 base at V and 4 bases at J, with 10 bases between. This CDR3 spans 14 amino acids. CDR1 is SGHAT and CDR2 is FQNNGV in the germline V gene. Here the CDR3 reads CASSLGQGSYGYTF. The CDR3 DNA sequence: TGTGCCAGCAGCTTAGGTCAGGGCAGCTATGGCTACACCTTC.

The rearrangement uses TRBV7-8 and TRBJ2-1, with D tentatively TRBD2 (6 bases). Trimming removed 2 bases at V and 8 bases at J, with 16 bases between. CDR3 length: 15 residues. Germline lookup yields CDR1 SGHVS and CDR2 FQNEAQ. CDR3 residues: CASSLPASARDEQFF. CDR3 DNA sequence: TGTGCCAGCAGCTTACCCGCTAGCGCGAGGGATGAGCAGTTCTTC.

The V gene is TRBV4-3, the J gene TRBJ2-1; the D is unclear. The ends were cut back, 0 bases at V and 9 bases at J, with 18 bases in the middle. From germline, CDR1 is LGHNA and CDR2 YSLEER. This CDR3 region has 16 residues. CDR3 loop: CASSQDRSQKGREQFF. CDR3 nucleotides: TGCGCCAGCAGCCAAGATCGTAGTCAGAAGGGTCGTGAGCAGTTCTTC.

This clonotype was counted only a few times. The chain couples TRBV4-3 to TRBJ2-7; 7 bases match TRBD2. This CDR3 comprises 14 residues. V trimming: 4 bases; J trimming: 3 bases; junction bases outside the gene matches: 6. The V gene's germline CDR1 is LGHNA and CDR2 YSLEER. The CDR3 sequence: CASSRTTGGYEQYF. The DNA of the CDR3 is TGCGCCAGCAGCCGGACGACGGGGGGCTACGAGCAGTACTTC.

In its sample, this clonotype was seen a few times. The genes are TRBV12-3 or TRBV12-4 and TRBJ2-7; TRBD2 aligns across 15 bases. Trimming at V came to 7 bases and at J to 0 bases, leaving 19 bases not matched to a gene. This CDR3 has 21 amino acids. The CDR3 coding sequence is TGTGCCAGCACCTATAGGGGGGTACCGGGACTAGCGGGAGGTTACTCCTACGAGCAGTACTTC. It codes for CASTYRGVPGLAGGYSYEQYF.

This clonotype was seen more than once but under ten times. V usage is TRBV4-1 and J usage is TRBJ2-7; no definite D call. CDR1 is MGHRA, CDR2 YSYEKL, per germline. V was pared by 3 bases and J by 0 bases, with 15 bases between. This CDR3 is built from 16 residues. CDR3 in amino acids: CASSHLTGISSYEQYF. CDR3 bases: TGCGCCAGCAGCCACCTCACGGGTATTAGCTCCTACGAGCAGTACTTC.

This clonotype was observed a few times. The chain recombines TRBV20-1 with TRBJ1-6; unclear D gene. V lost 5 bases to trimming and J lost 5 bases, with 16 bases between them. Germline values: CDR1 DFQATT, CDR2 SNEGSKA (reference sequence). The CDR3 extends over 15 amino acids. CDR3 nucleotides: TGCAGTGCTTCCGCCTTGCAAGGGAATAATTCACCCCTCCACTTT. Its protein product is CSASALQGNNSPLHF.